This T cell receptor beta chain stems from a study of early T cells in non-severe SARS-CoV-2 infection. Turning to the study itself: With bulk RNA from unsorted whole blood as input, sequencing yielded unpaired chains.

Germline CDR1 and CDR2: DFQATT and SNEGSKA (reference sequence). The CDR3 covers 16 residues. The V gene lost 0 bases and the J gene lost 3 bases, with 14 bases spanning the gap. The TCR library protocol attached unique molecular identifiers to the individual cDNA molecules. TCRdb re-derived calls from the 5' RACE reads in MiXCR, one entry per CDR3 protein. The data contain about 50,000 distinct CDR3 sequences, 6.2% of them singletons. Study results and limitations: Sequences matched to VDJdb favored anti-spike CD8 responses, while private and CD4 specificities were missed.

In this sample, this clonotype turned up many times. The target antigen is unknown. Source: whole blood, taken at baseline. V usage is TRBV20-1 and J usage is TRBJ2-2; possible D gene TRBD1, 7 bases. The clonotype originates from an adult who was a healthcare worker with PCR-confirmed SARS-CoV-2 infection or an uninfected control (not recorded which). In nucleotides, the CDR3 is TGCAGTGCTAGAGATCAAGTCAGGGGGGACACCGGGGAGCTGTTTTTT. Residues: CSARDQVRGDTGELFF.